These 13 T cell receptor beta chains originate from one sample sequenced in a study of blood T cell repertoires in COVID-19. Generated by immunoSEQ multiplex PCR, the TCRdb table keeps only in-frame clones and is missing some. Of 200,000 or so clones listed, over 75% are singletons. The sequenced material came from PBMCs or T cells enriched from blood (not recorded which). All receptors come from a woman in her 30s who had been exposed to COVID-19.

This clone was seen only once. J is TRBJ1-3 and V is TRBV10-3, with D possibly being TRBD1 (6 bases). CDR1 is ENHRY and CDR2 is SYGVKD in the germline V gene. Trimming took 3 bases from V and 2 from J, leaving 11 bases between them. The CDR3 runs to 15 residues. The DNA for the CDR3 is TGTGCCATCAGTGATGGGGCAGGGGCTGGAAACACCATATATTTT. Protein product: CAISDGAGAGNTIYF.

The rearrangement uses TRBV28 and TRBJ1-2, with 8 bases identical to TRBD1. The V and J ends lost 4 bases and 3 bases, in that order; junction bases with no gene match: 7. The germline CDR1 and CDR2 sequences are MDHEN and SYDVKM. The CDR3 length is 15 residues. The CDR3: CASSSPGGADYGYTF. The CDR3 region has the DNA TGTGCCAGCAGTTCCCCAGGGGGCGCCGACTATGGCTACACCTTC.

The CDR3 reads CASSQSRDTGELFF. CDR3 sequence (DNA): TGTGCCAGCAGCCAGAGCCGGGACACCGGGGAGCTGTTTTTT. J is TRBJ2-2 and V is TRBV3-1 (or the pseudogene TRBV3-2); D remains unclear. Germline V gene data show CDR1 as LGHDT and CDR2 as YNNKEL (reference sequence). The CDR3 length is 14 residues. The V end lost 3 bases, the J end lost 3 bases, and 8 bases lay between the germline ends.

The chain links TRBV28 to TRBJ1-1; D gene uncertain. The germline V and J ends were trimmed by 6 bases and 0 bases, with 14 bases remaining between them. CDR1 MDHEN and CDR2 SYDVKM come from the germline V gene. The CDR3 is made up of 15 amino acids. The CDR3: CASSYPEGVNTEAFF. The CDR3 coding sequence is TGTGCCAGCAGCTACCCCGAGGGAGTGAACACTGAAGCTTTCTTT.

This chain links TRBV6-1 with TRBJ2-3; D possibly corresponds to TRBD2 (5 bases). Germline V CDR1 and CDR2: MNHNS, SASEGT. V lost 2 bases to trimming and J lost 4 bases, with 16 bases between them. This CDR3 comprises 16 residues. Here the CDR3 reads CASSELSTGFADTQYF. As DNA, the CDR3 is TGTGCCAGCAGTGAATTGTCGACGGGGTTTGCAGATACGCAGTATTTT.

In this sample, this clone turned up once. The chain joins TRBV3-1 (or the pseudogene TRBV3-2) to TRBJ2-1; 13 bases align to TRBD2. Germline CDR1 is LGHDT and CDR2 is YNNKEL (reference sequence). Trimming cost V 3 bases and J 5 bases; bases outside gene matches: 1. CDR3 length: 15 amino acids. CDR3 sequence: CASSHGTSGNNEQFF. The DNA of the CDR3 is TGTGCCAGCAGCCACGGGACTAGCGGGAACAATGAGCAGTTCTTC.

The rearrangement joins TRBV18 to TRBJ1-2; TRBD1 matches 8 bases. V trimming: 2 bases; J trimming: 6 bases; junction bases outside the gene matches: 11. Germline V gives CDR1 KGHSH, CDR2 LQKENI. This CDR3 is 16 amino acids long. CDR3 nucleotides: TGTGCCAGCTCACCATCCGGGACAGGTAACGACCATGGCTACACCTTC. Protein product: CASSPSGTGNDHGYTF.

CDR3 DNA: TGTGCCAGCACCCCGGGACTAGCGGGTTACAATGAGCAGTTCTTC. As protein: CASTPGLAGYNEQFF. This chain uses TRBV25-1 with TRBJ2-1; 12 bases are shared with TRBD2. The CDR3 extends over 15 amino acids. V was pared by 7 bases and J by 4 bases, with 5 bases of the junction left unmatched. Germline V gene lookup returns CDR1 MGHDK and CDR2 SYGVNS.

This clone was seen just once. CDR3 residues: CATSRPLRDRAVSPLHF. The CDR3 DNA is TGTGCCACCAGCAGACCCCTCCGGGACAGGGCGGTTTCACCCCTCCACTTT. V usage is TRBV15 and J usage is TRBJ1-6; the match to TRBD1 covers 9 bases. Germline V lookup: CDR1 LNHNV, CDR2 YYDKDF (reference sequence). This CDR3 comprises 17 residues. V dropped 2 bases and J dropped 9; count of bases not matched to a gene: 11. The full variable domain, its missing parts supplied by reference TRBV15 and TRBJ1-6, is DAMVIQNPRYQVTQFGKPVTLSCSQTLNHNVMYWYQQKSSQAPKLLFHYYDKDFNNEADTPDNFQSRRPNTSFCFLDIRSPGLGDTAMYLCATSRPLRDRAVSPLHFGNGTRLTVT.

The chain recombines TRBV28 with TRBJ2-7; TRBD2 matches 8 bases. This CDR3 comprises 15 residues. V lost 5 bases to trimming and J lost 0 bases; unmatched junction nucleotides: 6. CDR1 and CDR2 from the germline V gene are MDHEN and SYDVKM. The CDR3: CASSGGLAGSYEQYF. The CDR3, as DNA: TGTGCCAGCAGTGGGGGGCTAGCGGGCTCCTACGAGCAGTACTTC.

The chain has TRBV5-4 and TRBJ1-2; weak D call: TRBD1 (6 bases). Germline CDR1 is SGHNT and CDR2 is YYREEE (reference sequence). The CDR3 loop spans 14 amino acids. Trimming took off 1 base at V and 6 bases at J, with 13 bases between the two ends. CDR3 in DNA: TGTGCCAGCAGCTTGACTAGACAGGCTCATGGCTACACCTTC. It translates to CASSLTRQAHGYTF.

This clone turned up a few times. The J gene is TRBJ2-3, the V gene TRBV29-1, with TRBD2 as a possible D gene (6 bases). This CDR3 spans 11 amino acids. The germline gives CDR1 SQVTM, CDR2 ANQGSEA. Trimming cost V 3 bases and J 7 bases, with 8 bases left between them. This CDR3 is CSVEEGNTQYF. CDR3 nucleotide sequence: TGCAGCGTTGAGGAGGGCAATACGCAGTATTTT.

This chain links TRBV2 with TRBJ1-5; the match to TRBD1 covers 7 bases. CDR3 length equals 15 residues. Germline CDR1 and CDR2: SNHLY and FYNNEI. V shed 7 bases, J shed 0 bases, and the junction held 6 bases outside the gene matches. The CDR3 spells CASTSDRSSNQPQHF. As DNA, the CDR3 is TGTGCCAGCACTTCGGACAGGAGTAGCAATCAGCCCCAGCATTTT. Full variable domain (rest looked up from reference TRBV2 and TRBJ1-5): EPEVTQTPSHQVTQMGQEVILRCVPISNHLYFYWYRQILGQKVEFLVSFYNNEISEKSEIFDDQFSVERPDGSNFTLKIRSTKLEDSAMYFCASTSDRSSNQPQHFGDGTRLSIL.